The clone carrying this T cell receptor (beta chain) was counted only a few times. The antigen remains unidentified. This sample is drawn from a study of regulatory T cells in long-lasting Graves disease. General study findings and limits: Accuracy was possibly reduced by small sample size.

As for time point: newly diagnosed GD, antithyroid drugs for less than 3 months. RNA isolated from PBMCs was used to make the TCR library. All patients originated from an endocrinology department located in Xi'an, China. V was cut by 2 bases and J by 3 bases, with 12 bases left in between. In germline, CDR1 is SGDLS, CDR2 YYNGEE. There are 16 residues in the CDR3. Arm-PCR of CDR3 regions and iRepertoire HTBI primers were used to build TCR beta libraries. TCRdb reprocessed the multiplex PCR reads with MiXCR, giving one entry per CDR3 protein. The sample lists around 470,000 distinct CDR3 sequences, around 15% occurring once. The data were also submitted as part of a second study, on T cells in Graves' hyperthyroidism and ophthalmopathy.

The specimen comprised peripheral blood mononuclear cells (PBMCs), sampled at new diagnosis, from a patient treated with antithyroid drugs. The chain has TRBV9 and TRBJ2-6; either TRBD1 or TRBD2 may fit D (5 bases each). This clonotype was obtained from a woman aged 45 to 65 with Graves disease. For the CDR3, the DNA is TGTGCCAGCAGCGTGGGCAGGGAGAATGGGGCCAACGTCCTGACTTTC. Protein sequence: CASSVGRENGANVLTF.